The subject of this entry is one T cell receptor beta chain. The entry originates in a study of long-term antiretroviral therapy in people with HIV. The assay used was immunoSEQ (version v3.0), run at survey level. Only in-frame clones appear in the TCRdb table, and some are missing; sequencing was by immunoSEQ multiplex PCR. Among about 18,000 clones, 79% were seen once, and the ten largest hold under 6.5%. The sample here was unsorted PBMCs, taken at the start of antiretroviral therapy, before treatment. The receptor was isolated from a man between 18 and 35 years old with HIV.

The CDR3 DNA is TGTGCCATCAGTGAGAAGGGGACTAGCGGGACCAATGAGCAGTTCTTC. Translating gives CAISEKGTSGTNEQFF. The chain carries TRBV10-3 and TRBJ2-1, with 13 bases fitting TRBD2. Trimming took 2 bases from V and 6 from J; bases not matched to a gene: 4. The germline CDR1 and CDR2 sequences are ENHRY and SYGVKD. There are 16 residues in the CDR3.